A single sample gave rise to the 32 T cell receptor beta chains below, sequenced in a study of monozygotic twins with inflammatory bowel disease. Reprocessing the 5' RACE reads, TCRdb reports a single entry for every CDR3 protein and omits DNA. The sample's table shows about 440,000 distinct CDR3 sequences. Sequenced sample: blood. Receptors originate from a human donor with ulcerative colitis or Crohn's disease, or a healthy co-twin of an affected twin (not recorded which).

The CDR3 sequence is CSASPWEGAPGYTF. J is TRBJ1-2 and V is TRBV20-1; TCRdb lists TRBD1, though no DNA is available to test this call. This CDR3 is 14 amino acids long. In germline, CDR1 is DFQATT, CDR2 SNEGSKA (reference sequence).

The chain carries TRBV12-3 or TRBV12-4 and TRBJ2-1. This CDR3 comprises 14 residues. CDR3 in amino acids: CASDGVGTDNEQFF.

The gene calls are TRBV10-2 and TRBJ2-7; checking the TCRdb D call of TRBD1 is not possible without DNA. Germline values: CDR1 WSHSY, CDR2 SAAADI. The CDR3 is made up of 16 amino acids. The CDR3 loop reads CASSDPGQGISYEQYF.

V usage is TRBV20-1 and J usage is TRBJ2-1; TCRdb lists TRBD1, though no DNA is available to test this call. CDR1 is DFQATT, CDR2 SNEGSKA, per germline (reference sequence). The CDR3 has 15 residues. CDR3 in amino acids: CSARGALMTKNEQFF.

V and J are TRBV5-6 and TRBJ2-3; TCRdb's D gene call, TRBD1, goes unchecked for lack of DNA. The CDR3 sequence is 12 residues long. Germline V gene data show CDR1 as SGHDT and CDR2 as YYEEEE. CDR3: CASSLEGQLLYF.

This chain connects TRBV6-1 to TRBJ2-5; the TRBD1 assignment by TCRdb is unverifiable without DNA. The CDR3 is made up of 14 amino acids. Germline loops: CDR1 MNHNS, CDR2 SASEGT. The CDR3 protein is CASSTRDYQETQYF.

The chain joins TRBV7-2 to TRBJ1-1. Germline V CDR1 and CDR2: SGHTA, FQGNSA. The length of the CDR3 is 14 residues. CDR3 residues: CASSIQGRGTEAFF.

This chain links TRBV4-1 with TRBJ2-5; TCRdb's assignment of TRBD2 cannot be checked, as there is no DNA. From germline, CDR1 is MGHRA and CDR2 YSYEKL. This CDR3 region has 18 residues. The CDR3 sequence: CASSRTLDRERYRETQYF.

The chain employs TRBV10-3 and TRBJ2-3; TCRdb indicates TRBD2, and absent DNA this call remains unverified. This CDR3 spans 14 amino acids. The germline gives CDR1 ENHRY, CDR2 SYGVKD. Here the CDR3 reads CAIKTSGSADTQYF.

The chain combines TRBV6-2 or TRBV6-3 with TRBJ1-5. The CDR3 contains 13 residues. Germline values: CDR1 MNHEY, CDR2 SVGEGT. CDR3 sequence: CASSYSRDQPQHF.

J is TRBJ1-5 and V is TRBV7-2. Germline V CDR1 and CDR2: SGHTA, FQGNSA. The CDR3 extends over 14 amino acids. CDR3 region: CASILVQGGQPQHF.

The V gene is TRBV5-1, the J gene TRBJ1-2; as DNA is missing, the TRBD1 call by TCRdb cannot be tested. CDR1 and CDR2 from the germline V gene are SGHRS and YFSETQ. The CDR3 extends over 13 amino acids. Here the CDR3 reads CASSFIQGYGYTF.

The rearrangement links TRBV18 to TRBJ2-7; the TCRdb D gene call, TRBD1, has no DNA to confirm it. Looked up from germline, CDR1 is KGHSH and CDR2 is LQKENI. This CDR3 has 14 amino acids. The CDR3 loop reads CASSPETGPYEQYF.

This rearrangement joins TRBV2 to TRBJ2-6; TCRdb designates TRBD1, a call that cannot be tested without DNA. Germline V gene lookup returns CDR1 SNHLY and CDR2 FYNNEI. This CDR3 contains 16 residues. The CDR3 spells CASSEEGLAGANVLTF.

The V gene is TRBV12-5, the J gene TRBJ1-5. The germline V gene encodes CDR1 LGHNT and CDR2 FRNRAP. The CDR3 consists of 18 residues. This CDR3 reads CASGFGQSSARAHQPQHF.

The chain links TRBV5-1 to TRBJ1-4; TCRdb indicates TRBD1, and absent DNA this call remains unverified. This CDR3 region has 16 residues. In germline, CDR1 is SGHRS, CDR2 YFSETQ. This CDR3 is CASSPGTGTGNEKLFF.

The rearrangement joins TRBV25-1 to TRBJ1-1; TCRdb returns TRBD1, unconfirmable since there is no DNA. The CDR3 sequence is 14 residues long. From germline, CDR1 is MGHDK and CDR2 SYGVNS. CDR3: CASRAQGDGIEAFF.

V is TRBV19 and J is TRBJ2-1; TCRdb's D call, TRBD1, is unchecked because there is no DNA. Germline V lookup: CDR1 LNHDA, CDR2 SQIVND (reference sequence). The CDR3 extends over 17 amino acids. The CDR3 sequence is CASSMSWTGEAYNEQFF.

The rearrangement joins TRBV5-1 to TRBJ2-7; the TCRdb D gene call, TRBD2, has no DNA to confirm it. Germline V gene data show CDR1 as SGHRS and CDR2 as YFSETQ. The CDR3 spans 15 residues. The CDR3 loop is CASSLDPGGAYEQYF.

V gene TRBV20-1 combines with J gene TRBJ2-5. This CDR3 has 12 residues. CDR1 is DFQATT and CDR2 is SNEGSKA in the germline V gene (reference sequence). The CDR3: CSAPQHQETQYF.

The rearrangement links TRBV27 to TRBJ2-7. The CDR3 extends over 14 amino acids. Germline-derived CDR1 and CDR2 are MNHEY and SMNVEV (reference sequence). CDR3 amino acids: CASSFRQLSYEQYF.

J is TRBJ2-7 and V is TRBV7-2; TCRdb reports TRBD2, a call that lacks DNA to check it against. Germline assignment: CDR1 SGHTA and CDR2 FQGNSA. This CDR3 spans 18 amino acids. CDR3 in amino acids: CASSLAVGLAGYSYEQYF.

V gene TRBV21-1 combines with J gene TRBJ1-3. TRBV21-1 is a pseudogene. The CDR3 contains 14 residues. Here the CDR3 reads CAGYLSGFGNTIYF.

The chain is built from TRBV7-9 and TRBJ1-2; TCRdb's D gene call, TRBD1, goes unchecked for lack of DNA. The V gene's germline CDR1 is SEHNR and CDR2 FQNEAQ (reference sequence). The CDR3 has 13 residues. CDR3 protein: CASSDQGALGYTF.

The CDR3 loop is CASSPERGAYNEQFF. The chain is built from TRBV18 and TRBJ2-1; the D gene TCRdb calls, TRBD2, cannot be checked with no DNA. This CDR3 is 15 amino acids long. CDR1 and CDR2 from the germline V gene are KGHSH and LQKENI.

This CDR3 is CASSIDQKLDTEAFF. The chain links TRBV19 to TRBJ1-1. CDR3 length: 15 residues. CDR1 LNHDA and CDR2 SQIVND come from the germline V gene (reference sequence).

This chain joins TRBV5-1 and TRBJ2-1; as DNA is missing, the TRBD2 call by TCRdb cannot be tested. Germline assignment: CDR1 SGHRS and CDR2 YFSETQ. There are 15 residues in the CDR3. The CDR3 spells CASSLAALGGNEQFF. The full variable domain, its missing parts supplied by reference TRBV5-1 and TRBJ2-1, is KAGVTQTPRYLIKTRGQQVTLSCSPISGHRSVSWYQQTPGQGLQFLFEYFSETQRNKGNFPGRFSGRQFSNSRSEMNVSTLELGDSALYLCASSLAALGGNEQFFGPGTRLTVL.

Here the CDR3 reads CASKPTADDTYGYTF. The chain joins TRBV5-1 to TRBJ1-2. The germline CDR1 and CDR2 sequences are SGHRS and YFSETQ. CDR3 size: 15 residues.

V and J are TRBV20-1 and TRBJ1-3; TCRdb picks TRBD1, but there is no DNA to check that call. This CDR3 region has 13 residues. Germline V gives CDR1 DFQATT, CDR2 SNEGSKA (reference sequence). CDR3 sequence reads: CSPGGIPGNTIYF.

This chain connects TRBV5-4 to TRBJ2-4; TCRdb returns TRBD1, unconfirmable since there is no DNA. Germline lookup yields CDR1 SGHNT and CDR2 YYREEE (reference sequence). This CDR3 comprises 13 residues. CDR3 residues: CASSPLPGNIQYF. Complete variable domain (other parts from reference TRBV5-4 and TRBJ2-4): ETGVTQSPTHLIKTRGQQVTLRCSSQSGHNTVSWYQQALGQGPQFIFQYYREEENGRGNFPPRFSGLQFPNYSSELNVNALELDDSALYLCASSPLPGNIQYFGAGTRLSVL.

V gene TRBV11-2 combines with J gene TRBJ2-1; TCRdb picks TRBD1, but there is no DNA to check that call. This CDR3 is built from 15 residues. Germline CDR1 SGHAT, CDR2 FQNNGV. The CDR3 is CASSLRTDPGNEQFF.

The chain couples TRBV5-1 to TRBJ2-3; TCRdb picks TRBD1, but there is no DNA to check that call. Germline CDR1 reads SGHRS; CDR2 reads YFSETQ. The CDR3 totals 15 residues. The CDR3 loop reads CASSPGQVSTDTQYF.